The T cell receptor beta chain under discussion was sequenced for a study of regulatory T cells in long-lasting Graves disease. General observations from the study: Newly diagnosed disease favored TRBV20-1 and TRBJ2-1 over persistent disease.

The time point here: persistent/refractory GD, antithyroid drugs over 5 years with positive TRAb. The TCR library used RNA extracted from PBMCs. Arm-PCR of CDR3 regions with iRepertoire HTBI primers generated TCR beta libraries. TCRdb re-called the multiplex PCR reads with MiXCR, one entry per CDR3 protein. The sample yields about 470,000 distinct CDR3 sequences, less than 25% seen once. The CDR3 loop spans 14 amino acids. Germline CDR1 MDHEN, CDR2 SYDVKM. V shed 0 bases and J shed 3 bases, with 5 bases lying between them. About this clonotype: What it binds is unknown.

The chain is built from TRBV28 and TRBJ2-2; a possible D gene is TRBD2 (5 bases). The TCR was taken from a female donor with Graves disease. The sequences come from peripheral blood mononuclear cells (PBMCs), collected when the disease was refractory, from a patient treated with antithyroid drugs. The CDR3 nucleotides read TGTGCCAGCAGTTTATGGGGAGACACCGGGGAGCTGTTTTTT. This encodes CASSLWGDTGELFF.